This TCR beta chain was captured by sequencing in a study of T cell changes during pregnancy in multiple sclerosis. Germline V gives CDR1 SEHNR, CDR2 FQNEAQ (reference sequence). The CDR3 has 12 residues. Trimming pared 2 bases from V and 7 bases from J, leaving 8 bases between. Sequencing was performed with immunoSEQ multiplex PCR; in TCRdb, only in-frame clones are kept and a portion is missing. This table has under 45,000 clones, about nine tenths appearing once. This sequence was found in a female donor in good health, enrolled as a control in a pregnancy study. V gene TRBV7-9 combines with J gene TRBJ1-1; D gene unclear. The material sequenced was CD4+ T cells from peripheral blood mononuclear cells, taken in the second trimester of pregnancy. CDR3 residues: CASSLRRDEAFF. The CDR3 DNA follows: TGTGCCAGCAGCTTAAGACGGGATGAAGCTTTCTTT.